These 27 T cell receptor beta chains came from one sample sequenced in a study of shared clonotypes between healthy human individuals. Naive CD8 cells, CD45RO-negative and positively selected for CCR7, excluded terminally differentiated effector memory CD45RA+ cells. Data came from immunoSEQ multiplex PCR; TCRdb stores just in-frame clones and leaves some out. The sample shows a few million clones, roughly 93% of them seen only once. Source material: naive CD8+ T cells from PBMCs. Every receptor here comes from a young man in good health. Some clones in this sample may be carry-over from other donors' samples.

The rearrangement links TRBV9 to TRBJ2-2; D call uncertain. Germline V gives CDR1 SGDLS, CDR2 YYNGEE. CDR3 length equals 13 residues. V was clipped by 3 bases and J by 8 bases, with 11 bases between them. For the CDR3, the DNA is TGTGCCAGCAGCGCCCCACTTGGAGGGGAGCTGTTTTTT. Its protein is CASSAPLGGELFF.

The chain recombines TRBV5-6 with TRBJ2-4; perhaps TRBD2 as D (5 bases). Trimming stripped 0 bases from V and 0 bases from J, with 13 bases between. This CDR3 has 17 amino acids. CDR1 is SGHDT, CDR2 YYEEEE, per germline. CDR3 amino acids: CASSLVRGLEAKNIQYF. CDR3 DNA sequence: TGTGCCAGCAGCTTGGTGAGAGGGTTGGAAGCCAAAAACATTCAGTACTTC.

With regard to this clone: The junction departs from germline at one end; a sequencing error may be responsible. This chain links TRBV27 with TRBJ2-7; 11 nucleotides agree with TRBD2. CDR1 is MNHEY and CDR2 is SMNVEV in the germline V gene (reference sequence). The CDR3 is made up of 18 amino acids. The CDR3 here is CASRPIVRGSGRELTGEF. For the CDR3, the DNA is TGTGCCAGCAGACCGATCGTACGGGGTAGCGGGAGGGAGCTCACGGGGGAATTC.

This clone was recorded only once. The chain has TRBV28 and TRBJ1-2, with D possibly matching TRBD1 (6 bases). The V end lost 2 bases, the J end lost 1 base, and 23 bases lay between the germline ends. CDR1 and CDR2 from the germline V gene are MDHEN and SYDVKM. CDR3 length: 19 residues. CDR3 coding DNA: TGTGCCAGCAGTTTAAGTCGTCGGGTGGGGACATATGATAACTATGGCTACACCTTC. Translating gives CASSLSRRVGTYDNYGYTF.

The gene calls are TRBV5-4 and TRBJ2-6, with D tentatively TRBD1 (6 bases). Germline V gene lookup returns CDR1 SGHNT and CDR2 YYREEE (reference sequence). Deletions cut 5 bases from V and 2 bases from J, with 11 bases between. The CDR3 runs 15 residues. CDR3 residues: CASRQQGTGANVLTF. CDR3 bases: TGTGCCAGCAGACAGCAGGGGACTGGGGCCAACGTCCTGACTTTC.

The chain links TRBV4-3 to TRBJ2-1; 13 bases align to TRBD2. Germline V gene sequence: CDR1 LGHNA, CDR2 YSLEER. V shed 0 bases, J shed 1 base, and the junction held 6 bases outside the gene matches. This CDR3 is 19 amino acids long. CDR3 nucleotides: TGCGCCAGCAGCCAAGATCGACGACTAGCGGGGGGATCCTACAATGAGCAGTTCTTC. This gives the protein CASSQDRRLAGGSYNEQFF.

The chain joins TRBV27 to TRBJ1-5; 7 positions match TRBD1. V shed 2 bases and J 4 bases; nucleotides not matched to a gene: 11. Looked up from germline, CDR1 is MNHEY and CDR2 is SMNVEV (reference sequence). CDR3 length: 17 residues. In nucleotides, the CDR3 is TGTGCCAGCAGTTTAAGAGTCGAGGGGGCGATTAATCAGCCCCAGCATTTT. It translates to CASSLRVEGAINQPQHF.

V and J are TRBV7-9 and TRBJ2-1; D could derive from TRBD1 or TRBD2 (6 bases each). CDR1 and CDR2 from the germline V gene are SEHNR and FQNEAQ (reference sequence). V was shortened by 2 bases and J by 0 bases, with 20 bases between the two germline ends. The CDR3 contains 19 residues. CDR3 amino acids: CASSLRGVLSESSYNEQFF. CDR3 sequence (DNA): TGTGCCAGCAGCTTAAGGGGGGTCTTGTCGGAAAGCTCCTACAATGAGCAGTTCTTC.

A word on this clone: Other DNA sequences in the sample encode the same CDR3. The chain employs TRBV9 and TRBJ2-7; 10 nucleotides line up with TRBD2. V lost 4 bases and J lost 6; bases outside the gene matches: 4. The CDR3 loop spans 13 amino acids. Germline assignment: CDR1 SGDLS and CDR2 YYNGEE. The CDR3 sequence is CASSSRTSGEQYF. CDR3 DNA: TGTGCCAGCAGCTCAAGGACTAGCGGCGAGCAGTACTTC.

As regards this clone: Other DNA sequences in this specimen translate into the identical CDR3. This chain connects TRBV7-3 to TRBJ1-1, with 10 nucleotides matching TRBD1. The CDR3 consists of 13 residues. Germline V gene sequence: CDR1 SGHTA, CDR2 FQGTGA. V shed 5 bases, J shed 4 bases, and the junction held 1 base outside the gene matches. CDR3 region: CASSRTGGTEAFF. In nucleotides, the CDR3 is TGTGCCAGCAGCCGGACAGGGGGCACTGAAGCTTTCTTT.

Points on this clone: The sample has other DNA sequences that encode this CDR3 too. For the CDR3, the DNA is TGTGCCAGCAGTTTAGGGACTAGCGGGAGTGAGCAGTTCTTC. It codes for CASSLGTSGSEQFF. This chain uses TRBV27 with TRBJ2-1, with 14 bases that match TRBD2. After removal of 2 bases from V and 9 bases from J, the junction contained 0 bases not matched to a gene. CDR1 and CDR2 from the germline V gene are MNHEY and SMNVEV (reference sequence). This CDR3 has 14 amino acids.

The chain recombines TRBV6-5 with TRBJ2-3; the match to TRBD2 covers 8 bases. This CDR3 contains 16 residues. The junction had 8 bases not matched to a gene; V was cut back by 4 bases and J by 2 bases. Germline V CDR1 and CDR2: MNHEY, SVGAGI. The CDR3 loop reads CASSLLAGPLTDTQYF. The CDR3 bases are TGTGCCAGCAGTTTGTTAGCGGGACCACTCACAGATACGCAGTATTTT.

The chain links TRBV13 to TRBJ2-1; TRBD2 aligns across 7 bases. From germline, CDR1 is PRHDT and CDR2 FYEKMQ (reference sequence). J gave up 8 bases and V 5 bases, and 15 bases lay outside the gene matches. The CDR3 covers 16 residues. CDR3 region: CASSPATSERDDEQFF. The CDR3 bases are TGTGCCAGCAGCCCGGCCACTAGCGAAAGGGACGATGAGCAGTTCTTC.

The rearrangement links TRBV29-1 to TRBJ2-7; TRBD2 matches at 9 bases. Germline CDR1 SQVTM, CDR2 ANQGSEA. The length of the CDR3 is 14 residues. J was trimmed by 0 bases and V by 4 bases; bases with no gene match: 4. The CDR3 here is CSVVVAGVSYEQYF. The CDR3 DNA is TGCAGCGTTGTAGTAGCGGGAGTCTCCTACGAGCAGTACTTC.

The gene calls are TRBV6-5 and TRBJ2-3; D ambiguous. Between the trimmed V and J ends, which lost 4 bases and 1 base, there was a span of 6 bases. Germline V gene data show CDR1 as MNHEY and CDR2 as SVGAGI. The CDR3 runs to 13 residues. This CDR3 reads CASSLRGTDTQYF. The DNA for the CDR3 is TGTGCCAGCAGTTTAAGGGGCACAGATACGCAGTATTTT.

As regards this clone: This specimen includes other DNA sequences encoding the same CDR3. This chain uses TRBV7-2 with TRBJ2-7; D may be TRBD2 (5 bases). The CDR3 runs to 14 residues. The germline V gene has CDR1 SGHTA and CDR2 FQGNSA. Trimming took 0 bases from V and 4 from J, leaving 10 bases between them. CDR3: CASSLADSYYEQYF. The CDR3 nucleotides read TGTGCCAGCAGCTTAGCGGACTCATATTACGAGCAGTACTTC. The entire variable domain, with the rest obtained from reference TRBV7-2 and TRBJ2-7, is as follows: GAGVSQSPSNKVTEKGKDVELRCDPISGHTALYWYRQSLGQGLEFLIYFQGNSAPDKSGLPSDRFSAERTGGSVSTLTIQRTQQEDSAVYLCASSLADSYYEQYFGPGTRLTVT.

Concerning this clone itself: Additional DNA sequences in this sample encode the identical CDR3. CDR3 protein: CASSLGGNYGYTF. CDR3 DNA: TGTGCCAGCAGCTTAGGGGGAAACTATGGCTACACCTTC. This chain uses TRBV11-2 with TRBJ1-2; D gene unclear. CDR1 is SGHAT, CDR2 FQNNGV, per germline. The CDR3 loop spans 13 amino acids. The V end was cut by 1 base, the J end by 2 bases, with 5 bases between. The full variable domain, its missing parts supplied by reference TRBV11-2 and TRBJ1-2, is EAGVAQSPRYKIIEKRQSVAFWCNPISGHATLYWYQQILGQGPKLLIQFQNNGVVDDSQLPKDRFSAERLKGVDSTLKIQPAKLEDSAVYLCASSLGGNYGYTFGSGTRLTVV.

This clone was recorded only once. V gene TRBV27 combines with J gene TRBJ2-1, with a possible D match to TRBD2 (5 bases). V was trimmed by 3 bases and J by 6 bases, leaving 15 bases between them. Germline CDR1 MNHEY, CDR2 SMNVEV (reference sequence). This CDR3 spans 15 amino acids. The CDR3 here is CASSLGILAPNEQFF. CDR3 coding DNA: TGTGCCAGCAGTTTGGGAATTCTAGCCCCCAATGAGCAGTTCTTC.

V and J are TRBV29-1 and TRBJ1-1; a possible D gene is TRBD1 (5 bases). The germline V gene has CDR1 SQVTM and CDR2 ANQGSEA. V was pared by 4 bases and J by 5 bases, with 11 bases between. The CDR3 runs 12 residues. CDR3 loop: CSVALGGTEAFF. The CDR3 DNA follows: TGCAGCGTTGCCCTGGGGGGTACTGAAGCTTTCTTT.

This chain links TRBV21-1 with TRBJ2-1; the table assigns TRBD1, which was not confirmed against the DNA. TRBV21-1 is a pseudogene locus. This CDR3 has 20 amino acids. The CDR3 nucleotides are TGTGCCAGCAGCAAATTAACCAGGTCGAAGTCTCGTGGTACGTTAAATGAGCAGTTCTTC. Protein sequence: CASSKLTRSKSRGTLNEQFF.

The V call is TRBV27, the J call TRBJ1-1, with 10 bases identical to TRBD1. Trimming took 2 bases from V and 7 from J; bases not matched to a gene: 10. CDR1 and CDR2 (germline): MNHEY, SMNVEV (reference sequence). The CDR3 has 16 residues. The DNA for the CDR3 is TGTGCCAGCAGTTTAGGGACAGGGGTAATGGGCGTTGAAGCTTTCTTT. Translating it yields CASSLGTGVMGVEAFF.

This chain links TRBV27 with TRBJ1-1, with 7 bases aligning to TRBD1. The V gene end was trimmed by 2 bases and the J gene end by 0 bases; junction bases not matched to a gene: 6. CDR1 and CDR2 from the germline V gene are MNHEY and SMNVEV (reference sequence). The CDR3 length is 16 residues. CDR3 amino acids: CASSLAPTGMNTEAFF. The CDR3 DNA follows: TGTGCCAGCAGTTTAGCCCCGACAGGGATGAACACTGAAGCTTTCTTT.

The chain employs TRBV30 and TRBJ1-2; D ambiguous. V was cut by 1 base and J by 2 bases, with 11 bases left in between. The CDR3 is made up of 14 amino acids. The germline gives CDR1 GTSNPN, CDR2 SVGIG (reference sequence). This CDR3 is CAWSGLSGNYGYTF. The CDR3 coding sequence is TGTGCCTGGAGTGGGCTCAGTGGCAACTATGGCTACACCTTC.

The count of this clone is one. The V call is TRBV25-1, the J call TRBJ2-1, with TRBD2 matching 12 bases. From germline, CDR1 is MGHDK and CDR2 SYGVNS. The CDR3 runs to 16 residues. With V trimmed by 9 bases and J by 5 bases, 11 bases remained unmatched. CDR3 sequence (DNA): TGTGCCAGTAGTTGGGCTAGCGGGAGGGAAGACAATGAGCAGTTCTTC. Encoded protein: CASSWASGREDNEQFF.

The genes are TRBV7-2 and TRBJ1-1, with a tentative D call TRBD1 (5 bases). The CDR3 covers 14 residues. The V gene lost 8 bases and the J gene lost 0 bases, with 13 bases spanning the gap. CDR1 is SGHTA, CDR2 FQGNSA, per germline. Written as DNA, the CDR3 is TGTGCCAGCGGACCTCAGGGCTTGAACACTGAAGCTTTCTTT. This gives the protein CASGPQGLNTEAFF.

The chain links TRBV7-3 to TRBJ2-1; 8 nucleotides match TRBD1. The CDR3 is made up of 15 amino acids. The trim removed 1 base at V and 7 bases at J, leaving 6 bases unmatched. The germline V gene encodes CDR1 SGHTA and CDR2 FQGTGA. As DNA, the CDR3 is TGTGCCAGCAGCTTAATTTCAGGGGGCATAAATGAGCAGTTCTTC. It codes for CASSLISGGINEQFF. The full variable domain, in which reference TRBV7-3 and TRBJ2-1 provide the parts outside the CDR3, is GAGVSQTPSNKVTEKGKYVELRCDPISGHTALYWYRQSLGQGPEFLIYFQGTGAADDSGLPNDRFFAVRPEGSVSTLKIQRTERGDSAVYLCASSLISGGINEQFFGPGTRLTVL.

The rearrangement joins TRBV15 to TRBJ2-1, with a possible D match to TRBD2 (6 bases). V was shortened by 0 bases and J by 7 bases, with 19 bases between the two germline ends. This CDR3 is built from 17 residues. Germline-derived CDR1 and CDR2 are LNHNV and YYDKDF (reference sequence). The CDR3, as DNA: TGTGCCACCAGCAGAGAAAGGGAGCTAGCGTCAGGGAATGAGCAGTTCTTC. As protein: CATSRERELASGNEQFF.